The 14 T cell receptor beta chains below were found in one sample sequenced in a study of blood T cell repertoires in COVID-19. Profiled with immunoSEQ multiplex PCR; TCRdb holds only in-frame clones, not every one. The repertoire has 250,000 to 350,000 clones, roughly nine tenths of them found once; the top ten carry under 2.5%. The source material was PBMCs or T cells enriched from blood (not recorded which). These receptors were taken from a young woman who had recovered from COVID-19.

This clone was detected once. The chain links TRBV2 to TRBJ2-1; D may be TRBD2 (6 bases). Germline CDR1 reads SNHLY; CDR2 reads FYNNEI. The CDR3 spans 15 residues. With 4 bases removed from V and 1 base from J, the gap between germline ends came to 11 bases. Written as DNA, the CDR3 is TGTGCCAGCAGTGTGGCGGGGTGGTCCTACAATGAGCAGTTCTTC. Translated: CASSVAGWSYNEQFF. Full variable domain (remainder filled in from reference TRBV2 and TRBJ2-1): EPEVTQTPSHQVTQMGQEVILRCVPISNHLYFYWYRQILGQKVEFLVSFYNNEISEKSEIFDDQFSVERPDGSNFTLKIRSTKLEDSAMYFCASSVAGWSYNEQFFGPGTRLTVL.

The chain carries TRBV5-1 and TRBJ1-1; D is undetermined. This CDR3 has 13 residues. Trimming left V 0 bases short and J 5 bases short, with 8 bases between. Germline V gene lookup returns CDR1 SGHRS and CDR2 YFSETQ. The CDR3 DNA sequence: TGCGCCAGCAGCTTGGCCGGCAGGACTGAAGCTTTCTTT. It codes for CASSLAGRTEAFF.

CDR3 bases: TGTGCCAGCAGCTGGATGGGACATGGGAACACTGAAGCTTTCTTT. Protein sequence: CASSWMGHGNTEAFF. This rearrangement joins TRBV5-5 to TRBJ1-1; a possible D gene is TRBD1 (6 bases). Trimming took off 3 bases at V and 1 base at J, with 13 bases between the two ends. The germline V gene has CDR1 SGHKS and CDR2 YYEKEE (reference sequence). There are 15 residues in the CDR3.

The chain uses TRBV5-6 and TRBJ1-2, with D maybe TRBD1 (5 bases). V lost 6 bases and J lost 2, with 20 bases in between. The CDR3 runs 16 residues. Per the germline V gene, CDR1 is SGHDT and CDR2 is YYEEEE. CDR3: CASKNVGRNSNYGYTF. CDR3 DNA: TGTGCCAGCAAAAATGTGGGGCGGAATTCCAACTATGGCTACACCTTC. The entire variable domain, with the rest obtained from reference TRBV5-6 and TRBJ1-2, is as follows: DAGVTQSPTHLIKTRGQQVTLRCSPKSGHDTVSWYQQALGQGPQFIFQYYEEEERQRGNFPDRFSGHQFPNYSSELNVNALLLGDSALYLCASKNVGRNSNYGYTFGSGTRLTVV.

The rearrangement joins TRBV6-1 to TRBJ2-1; TRBD2 matches at 9 bases. Germline V gene sequence: CDR1 MNHNS, CDR2 SASEGT. V trimming: 1 base; J trimming: 5 bases; junction bases outside the gene matches: 3. This CDR3 has 15 residues. For the CDR3, the DNA is TGTGCCAGCAGTGAAGAAGCGGGGGGCCACAATGAGCAGTTCTTC. Translation: CASSEEAGGHNEQFF.

The chain couples TRBV6-5 to TRBJ1-6; tentatively, D is TRBD1 (5 bases). This CDR3 region has 16 residues. The V and J ends lost 0 bases and 6 bases respectively, with 12 bases between them. Germline CDR1 reads MNHEY; CDR2 reads SVGAGI. The CDR3 loop is CASSYSRQSINSPLHF. The CDR3 coding sequence is TGTGCCAGCAGTTACTCGCGACAGTCTATTAATTCACCCCTCCACTTT.

The gene calls are TRBV29-1 and TRBJ2-3; TRBD1 might be the D (6 bases). V lost 6 bases to trimming and J lost 3 bases, with 10 bases between them. The CDR3 sequence is 12 residues long. Germline V gene lookup returns CDR1 SQVTM and CDR2 ANQGSEA. CDR3 sequence (DNA): TGCAGCGTCGAGAGGGGGACAGATACGCAGTATTTT. Its translation is CSVERGTDTQYF.

This sequence joins TRBV5-5 and TRBJ1-5; the D gene is possibly TRBD1 (5 bases). Trimming stripped 4 bases from V and 0 bases from J, with 14 bases between. The length of the CDR3 is 16 residues. Germline V gene lookup returns CDR1 SGHKS and CDR2 YYEKEE (reference sequence). CDR3 DNA: TGTGCCAGCAGCCTTATGGGGGGGGATAGCAATCAGCCCCAGCATTTT. Its protein product is CASSLMGGDSNQPQHF.

The rearrangement links TRBV10-1 to TRBJ2-1; D perhaps matches TRBD1 (6 bases). Trimming shortened V by 3 bases and J by 7 bases, and 19 bases separated the two germline ends. The CDR3 totals 16 residues. Looked up from germline, CDR1 is WNHNN and CDR2 is SYGVQD (reference sequence). The CDR3 DNA sequence: TGCGCCAGCAGTGATCCCACGGACAGCCTCGGGAATGAGCAGTTCTTC. This encodes CASSDPTDSLGNEQFF.

This chain joins TRBV9 and TRBJ1-1, with D possibly being TRBD1 (5 bases). V gave up 4 bases and J gave up 4 bases, with 14 bases separating them. This CDR3 contains 14 residues. Per the germline V gene, CDR1 is SGDLS and CDR2 is YYNGEE. CDR3 amino acids: CASSTRTTGTEAFF. The CDR3 DNA reads as TGTGCCAGCAGCACCCGGACAACTGGCACTGAAGCTTTCTTT.

V gene TRBV7-9 combines with J gene TRBJ1-5; D is possibly TRBD1 (6 bases). This CDR3 comprises 14 residues. The V end lost 5 bases, the J end lost 4 bases, and 12 bases lay between the germline ends. The germline gives CDR1 SEHNR, CDR2 FQNEAQ (reference sequence). This CDR3 reads CASSPTGTNQPQHF. The CDR3 region has the DNA TGTGCCAGCAGCCCGACAGGCACAAATCAGCCCCAGCATTTT.

This chain connects TRBV3-1 (or the pseudogene TRBV3-2) to TRBJ2-5; 7 bases fit TRBD1. CDR1 is LGHDT, CDR2 YNNKEL, per germline (reference sequence). The CDR3 has 16 residues. J was trimmed by 5 bases and V by 4 bases; bases with no gene match: 13. This CDR3 reads CASSRTLGQTLETQYF. The CDR3 coding sequence is TGTGCCAGCAGCCGGACCTTGGGACAGACGTTGGAGACCCAGTACTTC.

Details on this clone: Its ends do not fully match the called genes, so a read error is possible. This chain joins TRBV7-7 and TRBJ2-2; 8 positions agree with TRBD2. The CDR3 covers 16 residues. Per germline, CDR1 SSHAT and CDR2 FNYEAQ (reference sequence). CDR3 in DNA: TGTGCTAGCAGCTTAGTCAGCGGGGGGAACACCGGGGAGCTGTTTTTT. This encodes CASSLVSGGNTGELFF.

This clone showed up just once. The chain uses TRBV7-5 and TRBJ1-6. TRBV7-5 counts as a pseudogene. The CDR3 totals 12 residues. DNA of the CDR3: TGTGCCAGAAGCTTACTAAGTTCACCCCTCCACTTT. It codes for CARSLLSSPLHF.